A selection of T cell receptor beta chains follows, all from one sample in a study of OX40 agonist ivuxolimab in advanced cancers. Profiling relied on immunoSEQ multiplex PCR, and the TCRdb table lists in-frame clones only, not all of them. The sample carries fewer than 40,000 clones, roughly 87% recorded once. Sequences were derived from CD4+ or CD8+ T cells sorted from blood, sampled in a trial of the OX40 agonist ivuxolimab. Receptors originate from an adult with an advanced solid tumor such as melanoma, head and neck, liver or kidney cancer. The CDR3 runs from the conserved cysteine through the conserved F or W. The order of the fields is clone size, V gene, J gene, D gene, CDR3 protein, CDR3 DNA. The D gene is left open where the match is weak. Expanded clones get a size class; other rows say once, few or many, or leave the size out.

clone size: NA
V gene: TRBV7-2
J gene: TRBJ2-3
D gene: NA
CDR3 protein: CASSSGPGRADTQYF
CDR3 DNA: TGTGCCAGCAGCTCGGGACCCGGTAGGGCAGATACGCAGTATTTT

clone size: NA
V gene: TRBV7-9
J gene: TRBJ2-7
D gene: NA
CDR3 protein: CASSSIGQNEQYF
CDR3 DNA: TGTGCCAGCAGCTCGATTGGGCAGAACGAGCAGTACTTC

clone size: NA
V gene: TRBV7-6
J gene: TRBJ2-1
D gene: TRBD2
CDR3 protein: CASSLWTSGTYNEQFF
CDR3 DNA: TGTGCCAGCAGCCTGTGGACTAGCGGCACCTACAATGAGCAGTTCTTC

clone size: NA
V gene: TRBV30
J gene: TRBJ2-7
D gene: TRBD2
CDR3 protein: CAWSPGTSIFYEQYF
CDR3 DNA: TGTGCCTGGAGTCCCGGGACTAGTATATTCTACGAGCAGTACTTC

clone size: NA
V gene: TRBV6-5
J gene: TRBJ1-1
D gene: TRBD1
CDR3 protein: CASSYQGQITEAFF
CDR3 DNA: TGTGCCAGCAGTTACCAGGGACAGATCACTGAAGCTTTCTTT

clone size: NA
V gene: TRBV15
J gene: TRBJ1-1
D gene: NA
CDR3 protein: CATSRDYPGMNTEAFF
CDR3 DNA: TGTGCCACCAGCAGAGATTATCCAGGGATGAACACTGAAGCTTTCTTT

clone size: NA
V gene: TRBV5-1
J gene: TRBJ1-2
D gene: NA
CDR3 protein: CASSLEGDRNYGYTF
CDR3 DNA: TGCGCCAGCAGCTTGGAAGGGGATCGGAACTATGGCTACACCTTC

clone size: NA
V gene: TRBV5-1
J gene: TRBJ2-1
D gene: NA
CDR3 protein: CASSWLRTDEQFF
CDR3 DNA: TGCGCCAGCAGCTGGCTCCGAACCGATGAGCAGTTCTTC

clone size: NA
V gene: TRBV5-5
J gene: TRBJ2-7
D gene: NA
CDR3 protein: CASSFGGPGEQYF
CDR3 DNA: TGTGCCAGCAGCTTTGGTGGACCCGGGGAGCAGTACTTC

clone size: NA
V gene: TRBV2
J gene: TRBJ2-1
D gene: NA
CDR3 protein: CASSLQQLAEQFF
CDR3 DNA: TGTGCCAGCTCGCTCCAACAATTAGCCGAGCAGTTCTTC

clone size: NA
V gene: TRBV29-1
J gene: TRBJ2-7
D gene: NA
CDR3 protein: CSGRDGSRYEQYF
CDR3 DNA: TGCAGCGGGAGGGACGGGAGTAGGTACGAGCAGTACTTC

clone size: NA
V gene: TRBV6-1
J gene: TRBJ1-5
D gene: NA
CDR3 protein: CASSEAEMGRQPQHF
CDR3 DNA: TGTGCCAGCAGTGAAGCGGAGATGGGCCGTCAGCCCCAGCATTTT

clone size: NA
V gene: TRBV27
J gene: TRBJ2-7
D gene: NA
CDR3 protein: CASSLWDGRTPHEQYF
CDR3 DNA: TGTGCCAGCAGTTTATGGGACGGAAGGACCCCCCACGAGCAGTACTTC

clone size: NA
V gene: TRBV28
J gene: TRBJ2-7
D gene: NA
CDR3 protein: CASSLAGDEQYF
CDR3 DNA: TGTGCCAGCAGTTTAGCCGGGGACGAGCAGTACTTC

clone size: few
V gene: TRBV10-3
J gene: TRBJ1-1
D gene: NA
CDR3 protein: CAISQDRNTEAFF
CDR3 DNA: TGTGCCATCAGTCAGGACAGGAACACTGAAGCTTTCTTT

clone size: NA
V gene: TRBV11-2
J gene: TRBJ1-2
D gene: NA
CDR3 protein: CASSLGTYGYTF
CDR3 DNA: TGTGCCAGCAGCCTAGGGACCTATGGCTACACCTTC

clone size: NA
V gene: TRBV19
J gene: TRBJ2-1
D gene: NA
CDR3 protein: CASRESSYNEQFF
CDR3 DNA: TGTGCCAGTAGGGAGAGCTCCTACAATGAGCAGTTCTTC

clone size: once
V gene: TRBV2
J gene: TRBJ2-5
D gene: NA
CDR3 protein: CASSEIGAILEETQYF
CDR3 DNA: TGTGCCAGCAGTGAGATCGGGGCTATTTTGGAAGAGACCCAGTACTTC

clone size: few
V gene: TRBV11-3
J gene: TRBJ2-3
D gene: NA
CDR3 protein: CASSSGTTDTQYF
CDR3 DNA: TGTGCCAGCAGCTCCGGAACCACAGATACGCAGTATTTT

clone size: NA
V gene: TRBV6-6
J gene: TRBJ1-1
D gene: NA
CDR3 protein: CASSRGVNTEAFF
CDR3 DNA: TGTGCCAGCAGCCGAGGAGTGAACACTGAAGCTTTCTTT

clone size: NA
V gene: TRBV2
J gene: TRBJ2-3
D gene: TRBD2
CDR3 protein: CASSEWTSGGADFGDTQYF
CDR3 DNA: TGTGCCAGCAGTGAATGGACTAGCGGGGGGGCCGATTTTGGCGATACGCAGTATTTT

clone size: NA
V gene: TRBV4-2
J gene: TRBJ2-3
D gene: NA
CDR3 protein: CASSPQGTDTQYF
CDR3 DNA: TGTGCCAGCAGCCCCCAGGGCACAGATACGCAGTATTTT

clone size: NA
V gene: TRBV4-2
J gene: TRBJ2-3
D gene: TRBD2
CDR3 protein: CASSQGRASGLEDTQYF
CDR3 DNA: TGTGCCAGCAGCCAGGGGAGGGCTAGCGGGTTAGAAGATACGCAGTATTTT

clone size: NA
V gene: TRBV29-1
J gene: TRBJ2-3
D gene: NA
CDR3 protein: CSVDRGGTDTQYF
CDR3 DNA: TGCAGCGTTGACAGGGGGGGGACAGATACGCAGTATTTT

clone size: few
V gene: TRBV19
J gene: TRBJ1-1
D gene: NA
CDR3 protein: CASSILPNTEAFF
CDR3 DNA: TGTGCCAGTAGTATCCTGCCGAACACTGAAGCTTTCTTT

clone size: NA
V gene: TRBV27
J gene: TRBJ1-5
D gene: NA
CDR3 protein: CASSSLDQPQHF
CDR3 DNA: TGTGCCAGCAGTAGCCTCGATCAGCCCCAGCATTTT

clone size: NA
V gene: TRBV19
J gene: TRBJ1-1
D gene: NA
CDR3 protein: CASSIWDSTEAFF
CDR3 DNA: TGTGCCAGTAGTATTTGGGATAGTACTGAAGCTTTCTTT

clone size: NA
V gene: TRBV9
J gene: TRBJ1-2
D gene: NA
CDR3 protein: CASSVAGASYGYTF
CDR3 DNA: TGTGCCAGCAGCGTGGCAGGGGCCTCCTATGGCTACACCTTC

clone size: once
V gene: TRBV7-7
J gene: TRBJ1-5
D gene: NA
CDR3 protein: CASSLGRDQPQHF
CDR3 DNA: TGTGCCAGCAGCTTAGGTAGGGATCAGCCCCAGCATTTT

clone size: NA
V gene: TRBV5-2
J gene: TRBJ2-7
D gene: NA
CDR3 protein: CASTERGKQDYEQYF
CDR3 DNA: TGTGCCAGCACCGAACGAGGGAAGCAGGACTACGAGCAGTACTTC